Listed below are T cell receptor beta chains from one sample, sequenced in a study of cytomegalovirus exposure and HLA in healthy donors. Produced via immunoSEQ multiplex PCR; TCRdb's table is partial and in-frame only. The sample has under 150,000 clones, 55% to 80% seen once. The sequenced sample consisted of PBMCs. The source is a human donor in good health. CDR3s include the opening cysteine and the closing phenylalanine or tryptophan. D genes are given only for firm matches. Size values are once, few and many counts, or a class for expanded clones, and some rows have none.

abundance: once; d_gene: TRBD1; j_gene: TRBJ2-1; v_gene: TRBV5-1; CDR3aa: CASSVGPGQGALEQFF; CDR3nt: TGCGCCAGCAGCGTGGGACCGGGACAGGGGGCGCTTGAGCAGTTCTTC
abundance: .; d_gene: .; j_gene: TRBJ2-5; v_gene: TRBV28; CDR3aa: CASSFRETQYF; CDR3nt: TGTGCCAGCAGTTTCCGGGAGACCCAGTACTTC
abundance: .; d_gene: TRBD1; j_gene: TRBJ1-2; v_gene: TRBV4-2; CDR3aa: CASRGTPGGTGDNYGYTF; CDR3nt: TGTGCCAGCAGAGGTACACCCGGTGGGACAGGGGATAACTATGGCTACACCTTC
abundance: .; d_gene: TRBD2; j_gene: TRBJ2-7; v_gene: TRBV5-1; CDR3aa: CASSPPPGLAELYF; CDR3nt: TGCGCCAGCAGCCCCCCCCCGGGACTAGCGGAATTATACTTC
abundance: .; d_gene: .; j_gene: TRBJ1-5; v_gene: TRBV4-1; CDR3aa: CASSQDDQGGQPQHF; CDR3nt: TGCGCCAGCAGCCAAGATGATCAGGGTGGTCAGCCCCAGCATTTT
abundance: .; d_gene: TRBD2; j_gene: TRBJ2-7; v_gene: TRBV11-3; CDR3aa: CASALSGSGYEQYF; CDR3nt: TGTGCCAGCGCACTTAGCGGGAGCGGCTACGAGCAGTACTTC
abundance: .; d_gene: TRBD2; j_gene: TRBJ2-5; v_gene: TRBV7-7; CDR3aa: CASSFQLAGGQETQYF; CDR3nt: TGTGCTAGCAGCTTCCAACTAGCGGGAGGGCAGGAGACCCAGTACTTC
abundance: .; d_gene: TRBD2; j_gene: TRBJ2-1; v_gene: TRBV28; CDR3aa: CASSSASGLAGAGNEQFF; CDR3nt: TGTGCCAGCAGTTCAGCCTCGGGACTAGCGGGGGCCGGCAATGAGCAGTTCTTC
abundance: .; d_gene: TRBD2; j_gene: TRBJ2-1; v_gene: TRBV4-1; CDR3aa: CASSQGGLAGANEQFF; CDR3nt: TGCGCCAGCAGCCAAGGGGGACTAGCGGGAGCCAATGAGCAGTTCTTC
abundance: .; d_gene: .; j_gene: TRBJ2-7; v_gene: TRBV6-1; CDR3aa: CASSDDSPYEQYF; CDR3nt: TGTGCCAGCAGCGACGACAGTCCCTACGAGCAGTACTTC
abundance: .; d_gene: TRBD2; j_gene: TRBJ2-3; v_gene: TRBV5-8; CDR3aa: CASSTKTSGLRHTQYF; CDR3nt: TGTGCCAGCAGCACGAAAACTAGCGGCCTCCGGCATACGCAGTATTTT
abundance: .; d_gene: .; j_gene: TRBJ2-2; v_gene: TRBV7-8; CDR3aa: CASSPWTVLTGELFF; CDR3nt: TGTGCCAGCAGCCCATGGACAGTACTCACCGGGGAGCTGTTTTTT
abundance: .; d_gene: TRBD1; j_gene: TRBJ2-2; v_gene: TRBV11-3; CDR3aa: CASSLLSGGTGELFF; CDR3nt: TGTGCCAGCAGCTTATTGTCAGGGGGCACCGGGGAGCTGTTTTTT
abundance: once; d_gene: .; j_gene: TRBJ2-2; v_gene: TRBV6-1; CDR3aa: CASTGPNTGELFF; CDR3nt: TGTGCCAGCACTGGGCCGAACACCGGGGAGCTGTTTTTT
abundance: .; d_gene: TRBD2; j_gene: TRBJ2-7; v_gene: TRBV5-4; CDR3aa: CASSRGTSYEQYF; CDR3nt: TGTGCCAGCAGCCGTGGGACTAGCTACGAGCAGTACTTC
abundance: .; d_gene: .; j_gene: TRBJ2-7; v_gene: TRBV2; CDR3aa: CAGRAEVIPYEQYF; CDR3nt: TGTGCCGGCAGGGCCGAAGTGATACCCTACGAGCAGTACTTC
abundance: .; d_gene: TRBD1; j_gene: TRBJ1-5; v_gene: TRBV7-2; CDR3aa: CASSSLQGALGQPQHF; CDR3nt: TGTGCCAGCAGCTCCCTACAGGGGGCCCTCGGTCAGCCCCAGCATTTT
abundance: .; d_gene: TRBD1; j_gene: TRBJ1-2; v_gene: TRBV25-1; CDR3aa: CASSEWGTGKGYTF; CDR3nt: TGTGCCAGCAGTGAATGGGGGACAGGGAAGGGCTACACCTTC
abundance: few; d_gene: .; j_gene: TRBJ1-5; v_gene: TRBV7-8; CDR3aa: CARYLKGEQPRQPQHF; CDR3nt: TGTGCCAGATACTTGAAAGGGGAACAGCCCCGTCAGCCCCAGCATTTT
abundance: .; d_gene: .; j_gene: TRBJ2-7; v_gene: TRBV7-8; CDR3aa: CASSLGDISSYEQYF; CDR3nt: TGTGCCAGCAGCTTAGGGGACATCAGCTCCTACGAGCAGTACTTC
abundance: .; d_gene: TRBD2; j_gene: TRBJ2-1; v_gene: TRBV28; CDR3aa: CASSDILAGGAYNEQFF; CDR3nt: TGTGCCAGCAGCGATATACTAGCGGGAGGGGCCTACAATGAGCAGTTCTTC
abundance: .; d_gene: .; j_gene: TRBJ1-1; v_gene: TRBV11-1; CDR3aa: CASSPLWGTGTEAFF; CDR3nt: TGTGCCAGCAGCCCCCTCTGGGGGACTGGCACTGAAGCTTTCTTT
abundance: .; d_gene: .; j_gene: TRBJ2-1; v_gene: TRBV7-3; CDR3aa: CASSDQGRGEQFF; CDR3nt: TGTGCCAGCAGCGACCAGGGGAGGGGTGAGCAGTTCTTC
abundance: .; d_gene: .; j_gene: TRBJ2-5; v_gene: TRBV30; CDR3aa: CAWSVKETQYF; CDR3nt: TGTGCCTGGAGCGTTAAAGAGACCCAGTACTTC
abundance: few; d_gene: .; j_gene: TRBJ2-7; v_gene: TRBV2; CDR3aa: CASSDSYEQYF; CDR3nt: TGTGCCAGCAGTGATTCTTACGAGCAGTACTTC
abundance: .; d_gene: .; j_gene: TRBJ2-1; v_gene: TRBV9; CDR3aa: CASSVGSREYNEQFF; CDR3nt: TGTGCCAGCAGCGTAGGGAGTCGGGAGTACAATGAGCAGTTCTTC
abundance: .; d_gene: .; j_gene: TRBJ1-2; v_gene: TRBV5-4; CDR3aa: CASSLHSYGYTF; CDR3nt: TGTGCCAGCAGCTTGCACAGCTATGGCTACACCTTC
abundance: .; d_gene: TRBD2; j_gene: TRBJ2-7; v_gene: TRBV27; CDR3aa: CASSLSGGPAYEQYF; CDR3nt: TGTGCCAGCAGTCTTAGCGGGGGGCCCGCCTACGAGCAGTACTTC
abundance: .; d_gene: TRBD1; j_gene: TRBJ1-2; v_gene: TRBV10-3; CDR3aa: CAISEGQGDIGYTF; CDR3nt: TGTGCCATCAGTGAGGGACAGGGAGATATAGGCTACACCTTC
abundance: few; d_gene: TRBD2; j_gene: TRBJ2-7; v_gene: TRBV4-1; CDR3aa: CASSQGDSGSSYEQYF; CDR3nt: TGCGCCAGCAGCCAAGGTGATAGCGGGAGCTCCTACGAGCAGTACTTC
abundance: .; d_gene: .; j_gene: TRBJ2-5; v_gene: TRBV4-1; CDR3aa: CASSLSIPGAGETQYF; CDR3nt: TGCGCCAGCAGCCTATCCATACCAGGGGCTGGAGAGACCCAGTACTTC
abundance: .; d_gene: .; j_gene: TRBJ2-7; v_gene: TRBV5-1; CDR3aa: CASSATGRVSYEQYF; CDR3nt: TGCGCCAGCAGCGCTACAGGAAGAGTCTCCTACGAGCAGTACTTC
abundance: once; d_gene: .; j_gene: TRBJ1-4; v_gene: TRBV5-6; CDR3aa: CASSLGGEEKLFF; CDR3nt: TGTGCCAGCAGCTTAGGAGGCGAAGAAAAACTGTTTTTT
abundance: .; d_gene: TRBD1; j_gene: TRBJ2-7; v_gene: TRBV2; CDR3aa: CAIFLRDRGSYEQYF; CDR3nt: TGTGCCATTTTCCTTCGGGACAGGGGATCCTACGAGCAGTACTTC
abundance: .; d_gene: .; j_gene: TRBJ1-1; v_gene: TRBV9; CDR3aa: CASSVWGENTEAFF; CDR3nt: TGTGCCAGCAGCGTATGGGGAGAGAACACTGAAGCTTTCTTT
abundance: once; d_gene: TRBD1; j_gene: TRBJ1-1; v_gene: TRBV4-1; CDR3aa: CASSLVQGDTEAFF; CDR3nt: TGCGCCAGCAGCCTCGTACAGGGGGACACTGAAGCTTTCTTT
abundance: .; d_gene: .; j_gene: TRBJ2-3; v_gene: TRBV28; CDR3aa: CASSFGHTDTQYF; CDR3nt: TGTGCCAGCAGTTTCGGTCACACAGATACGCAGTATTTT
abundance: .; d_gene: .; j_gene: TRBJ1-2; v_gene: TRBV18; CDR3aa: CASSPYRTNYGYTF; CDR3nt: TGTGCCAGCTCACCCTACCGAACTAACTATGGCTACACCTTC
abundance: .; d_gene: TRBD1; j_gene: TRBJ2-3; v_gene: TRBV6-5; CDR3aa: CASSRQGDTQYF; CDR3nt: TGTGCCAGCAGTAGACAGGGTGATACGCAGTATTTT
abundance: .; d_gene: TRBD1; j_gene: TRBJ2-7; v_gene: TRBV7-8; CDR3aa: CASSLEPDRGSKQYF; CDR3nt: TGTGCCAGCAGCTTAGAGCCCGACAGGGGTAGTAAGCAGTACTTC
abundance: .; d_gene: .; j_gene: TRBJ2-3; v_gene: TRBV25-1; CDR3aa: CASLTAVRGTDTQYF; CDR3nt: TGTGCCAGCCTTACAGCGGTGCGGGGCACAGATACGCAGTATTTT
abundance: .; d_gene: TRBD1; j_gene: TRBJ1-5; v_gene: TRBV4-1; CDR3aa: CASSRTGGSNQPQHF; CDR3nt: TGCGCCAGCAGCCGGACAGGGGGTAGCAATCAGCCCCAGCATTTT
abundance: .; d_gene: .; j_gene: TRBJ1-5; v_gene: TRBV21-1; CDR3aa: CASTGLTGENNQPQHF; CDR3nt: TGTGCCAGCACTGGTCTTACAGGGGAGAACAATCAGCCCCAGCATTTT
abundance: .; d_gene: .; j_gene: TRBJ1-2; v_gene: TRBV29-1; CDR3aa: CSVSDRQGYGYTF; CDR3nt: TGCAGCGTCTCAGACCGCCAGGGCTATGGCTACACCTTC
abundance: .; d_gene: .; j_gene: TRBJ1-4; v_gene: TRBV7-9; CDR3aa: CASSSIQQLNEKLFF; CDR3nt: TGTGCCAGCAGCTCGATACAGCAGCTTAATGAAAAACTGTTTTTT
abundance: .; d_gene: .; j_gene: TRBJ2-3; v_gene: TRBV4-1; CDR3aa: CASSQLDRSTDTQYF; CDR3nt: TGCGCCAGCAGCCAATTAGACAGGAGCACAGATACGCAGTATTTT
abundance: .; d_gene: .; j_gene: TRBJ1-2; v_gene: TRBV6-1; CDR3aa: CASNDRGFGGYTF; CDR3nt: TGTGCCAGCAATGATCGGGGATTTGGTGGCTACACCTTC
abundance: few; d_gene: .; j_gene: TRBJ2-2; v_gene: TRBV10-3; CDR3aa: CAITQGTWNTGELFF; CDR3nt: TGTGCCATCACTCAAGGGACTTGGAACACCGGGGAGCTGTTTTTT
abundance: .; d_gene: TRBD1; j_gene: TRBJ1-3; v_gene: TRBV4-1; CDR3aa: CASSQGPRGRRGNTIYF; CDR3nt: TGCGCCAGCAGCCAAGGGCCGAGGGGGCGTCGTGGAAACACCATATATTTT
abundance: few; d_gene: TRBD1; j_gene: TRBJ1-1; v_gene: TRBV10-3; CDR3aa: CAITETGDHTEAFF; CDR3nt: TGTGCCATCACAGAAACAGGGGATCATACTGAAGCTTTCTTT
abundance: .; d_gene: TRBD2; j_gene: TRBJ2-7; v_gene: TRBV27; CDR3aa: CASSSRGSSYEQYF; CDR3nt: TGTGCCAGCAGCTCTCGCGGGAGCTCCTACGAGCAGTACTTC
abundance: .; d_gene: TRBD1; j_gene: TRBJ1-4; v_gene: TRBV5-6; CDR3aa: CAGSLGTGEKLFF; CDR3nt: TGTGCCGGCAGCTTGGGGACAGGTGAAAAACTGTTTTTT